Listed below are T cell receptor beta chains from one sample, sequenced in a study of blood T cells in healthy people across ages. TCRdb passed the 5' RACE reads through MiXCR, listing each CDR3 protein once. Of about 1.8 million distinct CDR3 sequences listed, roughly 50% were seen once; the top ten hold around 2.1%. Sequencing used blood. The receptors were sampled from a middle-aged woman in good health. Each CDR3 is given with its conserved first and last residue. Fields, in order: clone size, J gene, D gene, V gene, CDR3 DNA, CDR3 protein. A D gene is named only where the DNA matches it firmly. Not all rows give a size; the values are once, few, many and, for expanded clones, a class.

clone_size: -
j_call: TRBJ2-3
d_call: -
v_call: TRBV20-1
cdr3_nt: TGCAGTGCTCCTAGGGGGGTAGATACGCAGTATTTT
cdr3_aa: CSAPRGVDTQYF

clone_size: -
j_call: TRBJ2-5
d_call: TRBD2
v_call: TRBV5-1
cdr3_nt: TGCGCCAGCGAGGGGACTAGCGGGCAACAAGAGACCCAGTACTTC
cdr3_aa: CASEGTSGQQETQYF

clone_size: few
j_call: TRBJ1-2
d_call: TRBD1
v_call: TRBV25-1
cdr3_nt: TGTGCCAGCCGAAAGGGACAGGGGGACTACACCTTC
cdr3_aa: CASRKGQGDYTF

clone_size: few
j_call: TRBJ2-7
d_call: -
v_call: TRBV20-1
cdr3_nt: TGCAGTGCTAGTTGGGGGGACACCTACGAGCAGTACTTC
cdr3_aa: CSASWGDTYEQYF

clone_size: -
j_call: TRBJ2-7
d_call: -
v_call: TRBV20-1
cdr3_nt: TGCAGTGCCCCTCGGGGCGGGGGCAGCTCCTACGAGCAGTACTTC
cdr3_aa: CSAPRGGGSSYEQYF

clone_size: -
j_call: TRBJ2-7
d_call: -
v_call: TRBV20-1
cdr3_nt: TGCAGTGCGGGAGTGATTGATTTCTACGAGCAGTACTTC
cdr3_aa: CSAGVIDFYEQYF

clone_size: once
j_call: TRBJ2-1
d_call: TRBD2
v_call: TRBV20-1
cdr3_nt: TGCAGTGCTAGATCCCTAGCGGGATTGTACAATGAGCAGTTCTTC
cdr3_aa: CSARSLAGLYNEQFF

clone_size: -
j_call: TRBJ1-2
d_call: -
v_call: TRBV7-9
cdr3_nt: TGTGCCAGCAGCTTAGCGGGTCTGCTATATGGCTACACCTTC
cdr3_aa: CASSLAGLLYGYTF

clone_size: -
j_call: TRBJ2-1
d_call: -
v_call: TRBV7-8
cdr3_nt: TGTGCCAGCAAGGAAGATGAACAGGGCTACAATGAGCAGTTCTTC
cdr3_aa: CASKEDEQGYNEQFF

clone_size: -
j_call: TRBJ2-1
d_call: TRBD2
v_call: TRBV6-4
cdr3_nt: TGTGCCAGCAGTGAAACGGTTAGCGGGGGAAACAATGAGCAGTTCTTC
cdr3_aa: CASSETVSGGNNEQFF

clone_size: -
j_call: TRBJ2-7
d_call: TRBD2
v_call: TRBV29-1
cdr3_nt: TGCAGCGTTGTGGGGGGACTAGCGGGGAATGAGCAGTACTTC
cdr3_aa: CSVVGGLAGNEQYF

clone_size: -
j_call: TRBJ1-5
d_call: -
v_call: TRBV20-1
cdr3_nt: TGCAGTGCTAGGGTCCCAGGGTGGGGACAGCCCCAGCATTTT
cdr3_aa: CSARVPGWGQPQHF

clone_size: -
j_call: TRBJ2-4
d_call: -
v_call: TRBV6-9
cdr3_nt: TGTGCCAGCAGAGAATCCAAAAACATTCAGTACTTC
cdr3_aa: CASRESKNIQYF

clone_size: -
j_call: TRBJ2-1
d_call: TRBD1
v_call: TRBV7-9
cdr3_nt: TGTGCCAGCAGCTCTGTAGGGGGCCTAATTAAAAATGAGCAGTTCTTC
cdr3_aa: CASSSVGGLIKNEQFF

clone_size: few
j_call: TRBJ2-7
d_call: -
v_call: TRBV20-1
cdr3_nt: TGCAGTGCCTATCCATTACAGGGAACGAGGGACGAGCAGTACTTC
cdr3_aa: CSAYPLQGTRDEQYF

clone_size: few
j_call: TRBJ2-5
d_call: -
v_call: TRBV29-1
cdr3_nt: TGCAGCGTTGAAGGGATCCAGGGGGAGACCCAGTACTTC
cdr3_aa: CSVEGIQGETQYF

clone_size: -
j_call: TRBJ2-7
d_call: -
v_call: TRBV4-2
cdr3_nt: TGTGCCAGCAGCCAAGGAACAGGCAGTTCCCACGAGCAGTACTTC
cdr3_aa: CASSQGTGSSHEQYF

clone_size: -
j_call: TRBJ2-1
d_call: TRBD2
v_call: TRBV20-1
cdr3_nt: TGCAGTGCTAGAGGGGTACTAGCGGGGGCCCGGAGCTCCTACAATGAGCAGTTCTTC
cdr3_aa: CSARGVLAGARSSYNEQFF

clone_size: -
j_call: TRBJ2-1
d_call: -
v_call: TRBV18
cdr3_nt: TGTGCCAGCTCACCACCCATAGGTCCCTTGAGGGACCGATACAATGAGCAGTTCTTC
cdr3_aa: CASSPPIGPLRDRYNEQFF

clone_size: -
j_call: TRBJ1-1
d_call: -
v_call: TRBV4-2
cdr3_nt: TGTGCCAGCAGCCAAGAGTCGACACAGAACACTGAAGCTTTCTTT
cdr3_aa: CASSQESTQNTEAFF

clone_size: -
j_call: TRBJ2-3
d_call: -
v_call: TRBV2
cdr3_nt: TGTGCCACGACGGACAGCACAGATACGCAGTATTTT
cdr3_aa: CATTDSTDTQYF

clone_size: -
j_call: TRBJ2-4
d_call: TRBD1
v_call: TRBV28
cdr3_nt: TGTGCCAGCCGTTCCCCGGGGACAGACTTAAACATTCAGTACTTC
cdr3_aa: CASRSPGTDLNIQYF

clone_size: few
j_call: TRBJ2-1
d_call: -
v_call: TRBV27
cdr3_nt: TGTGCCAGCAGTGTTATTCAGGGCTACAATGAGCAGTTCTTC
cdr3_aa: CASSVIQGYNEQFF

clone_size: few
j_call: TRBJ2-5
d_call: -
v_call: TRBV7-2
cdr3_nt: TGTGCCAGCAGCTTAGGGTCGAGGGGTCAAGAGACCCAGTACTTC
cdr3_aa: CASSLGSRGQETQYF

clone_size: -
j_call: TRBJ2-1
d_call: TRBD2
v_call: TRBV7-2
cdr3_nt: TGTGCCAGCAGCTTAGGGGCTAGCGGGAGTAGGTATGAGCAGTTCTTC
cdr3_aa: CASSLGASGSRYEQFF

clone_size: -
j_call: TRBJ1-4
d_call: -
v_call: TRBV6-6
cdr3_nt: TGTGCCAGCAGGGCAGGTGATGAAAAACTGTTTTTT
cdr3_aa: CASRAGDEKLFF

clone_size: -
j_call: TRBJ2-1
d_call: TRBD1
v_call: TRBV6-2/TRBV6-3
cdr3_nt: TGTGCCGCCCGGGACAGGGGGGACAATGAGCAGTTCTTC
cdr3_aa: CAARDRGDNEQFF

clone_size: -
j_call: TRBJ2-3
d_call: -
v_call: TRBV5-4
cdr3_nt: TGTGCCAGCAGCCCGCGGCCGCTCACAGATACGCAGTATTTT
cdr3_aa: CASSPRPLTDTQYF

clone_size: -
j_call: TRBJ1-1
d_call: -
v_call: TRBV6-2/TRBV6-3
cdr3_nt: TGTGCCAGCAGTTCTATAGAAGGGTCGAACACTGAAGCTTTCTTT
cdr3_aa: CASSSIEGSNTEAFF

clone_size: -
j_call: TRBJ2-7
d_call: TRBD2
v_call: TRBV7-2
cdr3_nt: TGTGCCAGCAGCTTACTTGCGGGGGGGTTTAGCTCCTACAATGAGCAGTACTTC
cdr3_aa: CASSLLAGGFSSYNEQYF

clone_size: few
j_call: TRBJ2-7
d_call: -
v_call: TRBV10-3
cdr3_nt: TGTGCCATCAGTGACCAGGGCAATTCCTACGAGCAGTACTTC
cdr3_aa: CAISDQGNSYEQYF

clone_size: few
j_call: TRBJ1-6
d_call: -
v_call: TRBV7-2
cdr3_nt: TGTGCCAGCAGGTCACAGTGGGCCAGTAATTCACCCCTCCACTTT
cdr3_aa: CASRSQWASNSPLHF

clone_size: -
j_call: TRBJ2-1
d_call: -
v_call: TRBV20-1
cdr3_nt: TGCAGTGCTAGAGATAGAGGGACTCCCATTAATGAGCAGTTCTTC
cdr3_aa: CSARDRGTPINEQFF

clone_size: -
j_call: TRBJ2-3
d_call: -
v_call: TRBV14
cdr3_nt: TGTGCCAGCAGCCTCCCCAGGGGATCACGGACAGATACGCAGTATTTT
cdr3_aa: CASSLPRGSRTDTQYF

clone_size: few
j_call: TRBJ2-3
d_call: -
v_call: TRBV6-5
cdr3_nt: TGTGCCAGCAGAATCTACCCTGAGACGGATACGCAGTATTTT
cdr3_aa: CASRIYPETDTQYF

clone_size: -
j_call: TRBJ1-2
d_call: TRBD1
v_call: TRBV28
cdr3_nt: TGTGCCAGCAGTTCCGCCGGGACAGGGGGCACCTATGGCTACACCTTC
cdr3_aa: CASSSAGTGGTYGYTF

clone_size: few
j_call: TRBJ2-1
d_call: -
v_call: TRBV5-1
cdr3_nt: TGCGCCAGCAGCTTGAACTCAGGCGATAATGAGCAGTTCTTC
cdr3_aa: CASSLNSGDNEQFF

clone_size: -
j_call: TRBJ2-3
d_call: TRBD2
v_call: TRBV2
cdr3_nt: TGTGCCAGCAGTCGGTCTGGACTAGCCAGCACAGATACGCAGTATTTT
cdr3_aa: CASSRSGLASTDTQYF

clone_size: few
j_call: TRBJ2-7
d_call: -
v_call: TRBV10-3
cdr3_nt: TGTGCCATCAGTGAATCAACAGGGAGCTACCCCTACGAGCAGTACTTC
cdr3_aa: CAISESTGSYPYEQYF

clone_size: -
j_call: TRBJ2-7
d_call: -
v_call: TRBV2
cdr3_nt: TGTGCCAGCAGAGGGGTTGGATACGAGCAGTACTTC
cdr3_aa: CASRGVGYEQYF

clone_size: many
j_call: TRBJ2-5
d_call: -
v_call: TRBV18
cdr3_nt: TGTGCCAGCTCACCACCTGGACGCCAAGAGACCCAGTACTTC
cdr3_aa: CASSPPGRQETQYF

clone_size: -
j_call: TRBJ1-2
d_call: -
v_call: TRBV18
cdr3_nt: TGTGCCAGCTCACCGGGAGGGGGTCCCGGCTACACCTTC
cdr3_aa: CASSPGGGPGYTF

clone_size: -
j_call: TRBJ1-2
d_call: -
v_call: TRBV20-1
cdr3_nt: TGCAACGAGAAACAGGGCTACACCTTC
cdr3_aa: CNEKQGYTF

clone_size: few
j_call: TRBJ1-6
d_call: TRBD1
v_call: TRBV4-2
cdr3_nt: TGTGCCAGCAGCCAGGCGGAGGGACAGGGGGATTCACCCCTCCACTTT
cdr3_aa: CASSQAEGQGDSPLHF

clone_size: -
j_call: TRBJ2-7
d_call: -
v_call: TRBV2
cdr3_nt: TGTGCCAGCAGTGCTGACTCTATTGGGGAGCAGTACTTC
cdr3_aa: CASSADSIGEQYF

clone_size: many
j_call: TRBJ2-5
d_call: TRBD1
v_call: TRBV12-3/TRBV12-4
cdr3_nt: TGTGCCAGCAGGACAGGGTACCGCGAGACCCAGTACTTC
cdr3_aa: CASRTGYRETQYF

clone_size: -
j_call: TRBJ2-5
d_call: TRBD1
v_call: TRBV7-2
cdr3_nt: TGTGCCAGCAGCCCGGGACAGGGGGCGACGGTCGAGACCCAGTACTTC
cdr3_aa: CASSPGQGATVETQYF

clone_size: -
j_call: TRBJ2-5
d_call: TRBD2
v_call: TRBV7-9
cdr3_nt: TGTGCCAGCAGCTTACGACGGGGGACTAGCGGGGACCTCAATGAGCAGTACTTC
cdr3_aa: CASSLRRGTSGDLNEQYF

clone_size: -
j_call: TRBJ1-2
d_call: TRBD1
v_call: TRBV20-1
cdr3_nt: TGCAGTGCTAGTGCCACACAGGGGCCGGACTATGGCTACACCTTC
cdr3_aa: CSASATQGPDYGYTF

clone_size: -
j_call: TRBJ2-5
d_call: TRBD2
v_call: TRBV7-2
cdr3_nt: TGTGCCAGCAGCTTACAGAGCGGGGGGGCCGGGGAGACCCAGTACTTC
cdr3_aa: CASSLQSGGAGETQYF